The T cell receptor (beta chain) under discussion was sequenced for a study of blood T cell repertoires in COVID-19. Study processing details: The assay estimated nucleated cells by amplifying reference gene primers. Sequenced by immunoSEQ multiplex PCR; TCRdb stores in-frame clones only, minus some. D and trimming were read from the DNA, whereas the V and J calls and clone size are those reported in that table. Of about 80,000 clones detected, roughly 80% appear once; the ten largest clones hold 15% to 18%. V was shortened by 3 bases and J by 1 base, with 3 bases between the two germline ends. The CDR3 loop spans 12 amino acids.

Specimen: peripheral blood. This chain joins TRBV12-3 or TRBV12-4 and TRBJ1-1; D is undetermined. The origin of this receptor is a woman older than 75 with acute or convalescent COVID-19. This CDR3 reads CASSFRNTEAFF. Here the CDR3 DNA reads TGTGCCAGCAGTTTCAGGAACACTGAAGCTTTCTTT.